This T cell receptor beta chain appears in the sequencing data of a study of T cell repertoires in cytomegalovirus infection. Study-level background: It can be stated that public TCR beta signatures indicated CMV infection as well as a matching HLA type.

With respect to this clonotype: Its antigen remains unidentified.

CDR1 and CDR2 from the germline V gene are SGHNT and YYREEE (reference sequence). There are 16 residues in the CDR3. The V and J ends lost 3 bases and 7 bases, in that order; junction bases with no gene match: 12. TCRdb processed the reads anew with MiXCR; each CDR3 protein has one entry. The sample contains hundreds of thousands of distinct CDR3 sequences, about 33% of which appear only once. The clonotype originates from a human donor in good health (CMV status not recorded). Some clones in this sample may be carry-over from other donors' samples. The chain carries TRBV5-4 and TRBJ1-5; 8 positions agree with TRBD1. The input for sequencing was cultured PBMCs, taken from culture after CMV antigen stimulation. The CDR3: CASSSGGGTGSQPQHF. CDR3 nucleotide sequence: TGTGCCAGCAGCTCCGGGGGTGGGACAGGATCGCAGCCCCAGCATTTT.